The present entry profiles one TCR beta chain with its context. The data were obtained in a study of blood T cell repertoires in COVID-19. Original analysis: Estimated nucleated cell counts came from reference gene primer amplification. Profiled with immunoSEQ multiplex PCR; TCRdb holds only in-frame clones, not every one. That table gives V, J and clone size, and the DNA gave D and trimming. The table lists some 100,000 clones, 88% of them singletons. The CDR3 is 15 residues long. J was trimmed by 3 bases and V by 6 bases; bases with no gene match: 6. Germline V gene lookup returns CDR1 LNHDA and CDR2 SQIVND (reference sequence).

This chain uses TRBV19 with TRBJ1-5, with TRBD1 identical over 9 bases. The receptor was isolated from a woman aged 60-75 years with acute or convalescent COVID-19. Sequenced material: peripheral blood. The CDR3 coding sequence is TGTGCCAGTAGCCACCGGGACAGGGACAATCAGCCCCAGCATTTT. This encodes CASSHRDRDNQPQHF.